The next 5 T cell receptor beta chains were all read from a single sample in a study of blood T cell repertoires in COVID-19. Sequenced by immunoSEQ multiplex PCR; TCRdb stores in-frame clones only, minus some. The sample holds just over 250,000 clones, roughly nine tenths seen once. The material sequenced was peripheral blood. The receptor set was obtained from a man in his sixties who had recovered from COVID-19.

Here the CDR3 reads CASSQTPGTATGAFF. The CDR3 DNA follows: TGTGCCAGCAGCCAAACCCCCGGGACAGCAACGGGAGCTTTCTTT. V gene TRBV3-1 (or the pseudogene TRBV3-2) combines with J gene TRBJ1-1; TRBD1 matches 7 bases. The CDR3 length is 15 residues. CDR1 and CDR2 (germline): LGHDT, YNNKEL (reference sequence). The V segment lost 2 bases and the J segment 10 bases; nucleotides outside the gene matches: 13.

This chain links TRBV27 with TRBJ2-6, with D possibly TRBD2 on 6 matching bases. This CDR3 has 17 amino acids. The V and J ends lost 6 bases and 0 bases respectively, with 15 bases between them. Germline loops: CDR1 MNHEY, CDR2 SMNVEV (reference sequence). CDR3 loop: CASRAGWRVSGANVLTF. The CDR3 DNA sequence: TGTGCCAGCAGGGCGGGGTGGAGAGTCTCTGGGGCCAACGTCCTGACTTTC.

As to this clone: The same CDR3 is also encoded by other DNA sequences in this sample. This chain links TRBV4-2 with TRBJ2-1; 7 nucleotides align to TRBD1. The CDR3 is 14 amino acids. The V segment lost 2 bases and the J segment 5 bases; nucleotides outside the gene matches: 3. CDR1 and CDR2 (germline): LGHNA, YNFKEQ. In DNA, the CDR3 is TGTGCCAGCAGCCAATCTGGACAGGACAATGAGCAGTTCTTC. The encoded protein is CASSQSGQDNEQFF.

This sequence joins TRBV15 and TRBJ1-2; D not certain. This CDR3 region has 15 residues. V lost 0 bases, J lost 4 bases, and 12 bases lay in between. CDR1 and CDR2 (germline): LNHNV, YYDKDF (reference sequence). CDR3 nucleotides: TGTGCCACCAGCAGAGATTCACCTACTGGCTATGGCTACACCTTC. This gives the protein CATSRDSPTGYGYTF.

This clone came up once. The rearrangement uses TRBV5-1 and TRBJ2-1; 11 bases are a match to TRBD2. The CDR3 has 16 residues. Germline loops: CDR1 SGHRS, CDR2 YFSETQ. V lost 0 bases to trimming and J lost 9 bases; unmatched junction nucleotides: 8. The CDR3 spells CASSLELAGAGGEQFF. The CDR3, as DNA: TGCGCCAGCAGCTTGGAACTAGCGGGGGCCGGGGGTGAGCAGTTCTTC.